Listed here are 15 T cell receptor beta chains from one sample, sequenced in a study of shared clonotypes between healthy human individuals (dated by TCRdb to between 2020 and 2021). The library was built by means of the immunoSEQ multiplex PCR assay. TCRdb obtained this table from immuneACCESS and retained in-frame rearrangements with V and J assigned. These tables miss some clones; where compared with another copy, unresolved V genes account for less than half of the shortfall, and the remainder is unexplained. For this sample the table gives more than 500,000 clones, of which approximately 94% were detected only once. The ten most abundant clones make up about 0.067% of the sample. The sequenced sample was naive CD4+ T cells sorted from blood. Explained via the paper, the cell subset or site label denotes: CD45RA+ positively selected. The source is a woman in her 30s in good health.

V and J are TRBV30 and TRBJ2-5; D is ambiguous. Per germline, CDR1 GTSNPN and CDR2 SVGIG (reference sequence). Trimming stripped 2 bases from V and 5 bases from J, with 6 bases between. The CDR3 is 11 amino acids. CDR3 in DNA: TGTGCCTGGAGTTACTGGGAGACCCAGTACTTC. This gives the protein CAWSYWETQYF. Based on the CDR3 plus reference TRBV30 and TRBJ2-5, the full variable domain is SQTIHQWPATLVQPVGSPLSLECTVEGTSNPNLYWYRQAAGRGLQLLFYSVGIGQISSEVPQNLSASRPQDRQFILSSKKLLLSDSGFYLCAWSYWETQYFGPGTRLLVL.

This chain uses TRBV19 with TRBJ2-1, with D possibly matching TRBD2 (6 bases). The CDR3 runs 15 residues. Between the trimmed V and J ends, which lost 3 bases and 7 bases, there was a span of 16 bases. Germline CDR1 and CDR2: LNHDA and SQIVND (reference sequence). CDR3: CASSIPSGTLNEQFF. The CDR3 region has the DNA TGTGCCAGTAGTATCCCCTCCGGGACTTTGAATGAGCAGTTCTTC.

The chain uses TRBV11-2 and TRBJ2-7, with 9 bases identical to TRBD1. V lost 5 bases, J lost 7 bases, and 9 bases stayed unmatched. Germline V lookup: CDR1 SGHAT, CDR2 FQNNGV. This CDR3 region has 14 residues. The CDR3 protein is CASSKGQGAEEQYF. The CDR3 DNA follows: TGTGCCAGCAGCAAGGGACAGGGTGCGGAGGAGCAGTACTTC.

The chain couples TRBV27 to TRBJ2-1; D is unclear. Germline CDR1 reads MNHEY; CDR2 reads SMNVEV (reference sequence). Trimming removed 2 bases at V and 2 bases at J, with 10 bases between. The CDR3 is made up of 15 amino acids. The DNA of the CDR3 is TGTGCCAGCAGTTTAAAGTGGGATCCCTACAATGAGCAGTTCTTC. Translated, it gives CASSLKWDPYNEQFF.

The CDR3 nucleotides are TGTGCCAGCAGTGCCCTCTATTCTGGAAACACCATATATTTT. Amino acid sequence: CASSALYSGNTIYF. The rearrangement links TRBV6-6 to TRBJ1-3; D unresolved. This CDR3 contains 14 residues. Germline lookup yields CDR1 MNHNY and CDR2 SVGAGI (reference sequence). With 5 bases removed from V and 1 base from J, the gap between germline ends came to 9 bases.

The rearrangement joins TRBV2 to TRBJ2-6; a possible D gene is TRBD1 (6 bases). Trimming took off 6 bases at V and 0 bases at J, with 12 bases between the two ends. Looked up from germline, CDR1 is SNHLY and CDR2 is FYNNEI. This CDR3 is 16 amino acids long. CDR3 amino acids: CASRSGTTSGANVLTF. The CDR3 nucleotides read TGTGCCAGCAGATCCGGGACAACCTCTGGGGCCAACGTCCTGACTTTC.

The chain employs TRBV10-3 and TRBJ2-7; 7 nucleotides line up with TRBD2. V was pared by 2 bases and J by 7 bases, with 5 bases of the junction left unmatched. The CDR3 consists of 13 residues. Germline CDR1 and CDR2: ENHRY and SYGVKD. CDR3 protein: CAISEPPGGEQYF. As DNA, the CDR3 is TGTGCCATCAGTGAGCCGCCGGGGGGTGAGCAGTACTTC.

The chain couples TRBV29-1 to TRBJ2-5, with a weak D call TRBD2 (6 bases). Germline loops: CDR1 SQVTM, CDR2 ANQGSEA. Trimming shortened V by 1 base and J by 7 bases, and 16 bases separated the two germline ends. This CDR3 contains 14 residues. CDR3 in amino acids: CSVEAGGAPLTQYF. Written as DNA, the CDR3 is TGCAGCGTTGAAGCTGGCGGGGCCCCCCTGACCCAGTACTTC.

This chain links TRBV5-1 with TRBJ1-1; no reliable D call. The CDR3 length is 13 residues. The V and J ends lost 0 bases and 1 base respectively, with 4 bases between them. Germline V gene lookup returns CDR1 SGHRS and CDR2 YFSETQ. In DNA, the CDR3 is TGCGCCAGCAGCTTGGAGTGGAACACTGAAGCTTTCTTT. Its translation is CASSLEWNTEAFF.

This clone has a single count. The V and J genes are TRBV29-1 and TRBJ2-7; D is possibly TRBD2 (5 bases). CDR3 length: 15 amino acids. Trimming removed 4 bases from V and 1 base from J, with 17 bases in between. Per the germline V gene, CDR1 is SQVTM and CDR2 is ANQGSEA. CDR3 amino acids: CSVVDIARSSYEQYF. The CDR3 nucleotides read TGCAGCGTTGTAGACATAGCGCGATCTTCCTACGAGCAGTACTTC.

This clone was seen once. This sequence joins TRBV5-8 and TRBJ1-5; no clear D. The V and J ends lost 4 bases and 3 bases respectively, with 14 bases between them. The V gene's germline CDR1 is SGHTS and CDR2 YDEGEE. This CDR3 has 15 amino acids. CDR3 in amino acids: CASSRRRVNNQPQHF. The CDR3 region has the DNA TGTGCCAGCAGCCGGCGGCGGGTTAACAATCAGCCCCAGCATTTT.

This clone was seen just once. The genes are TRBV28 and TRBJ2-1, with a possible D match to TRBD2 (6 bases). Looked up from germline, CDR1 is MDHEN and CDR2 is SYDVKM. V lost 5 bases and J 4 bases, leaving 9 bases between the germline ends. This CDR3 contains 13 residues. The CDR3 loop reads CASSVGGYNEQFF. In DNA form, the CDR3 reads TGTGCCAGCAGTGTCGGAGGGTACAATGAGCAGTTCTTC.

This chain uses TRBV9 with TRBJ2-7, with D unresolved. Germline CDR1 SGDLS, CDR2 YYNGEE. CDR3 length: 12 amino acids. V was pared by 1 base and J by 3 bases, with 5 bases between. The CDR3 sequence is CASSVRDYEQYF. The DNA of the CDR3 is TGTGCCAGCAGCGTAAGGGACTACGAGCAGTACTTC.

The V and J genes are TRBV5-1 and TRBJ2-5; D is undetermined. This CDR3 comprises 13 residues. Trimming left V 4 bases short and J 5 bases short, with 12 bases between. Germline values: CDR1 SGHRS, CDR2 YFSETQ. CDR3 nucleotide sequence: TGCGCCAGCAGCACTGGGGTGAGGGAGACCCAGTACTTC. It translates to CASSTGVRETQYF. Drawing the rest from reference TRBV5-1 and TRBJ2-5, the complete variable domain is KAGVTQTPRYLIKTRGQQVTLSCSPISGHRSVSWYQQTPGQGLQFLFEYFSETQRNKGNFPGRFSGRQFSNSRSEMNVSTLELGDSALYLCASSTGVRETQYFGPGTRLLVL.

V gene TRBV19 combines with J gene TRBJ1-4, with D perhaps TRBD1 (5 bases). V was shortened by 4 bases and J by 5 bases, with 20 bases between the two germline ends. The CDR3 runs 17 residues. Germline V gives CDR1 LNHDA, CDR2 SQIVND (reference sequence). CDR3 protein: CASSTVPPQGLNEKLFF. CDR3 sequence (DNA): TGTGCCAGTAGTACAGTCCCCCCTCAGGGACTAAATGAAAAACTGTTTTTT.